This T cell receptor beta chain was recorded in a study of graft-versus-host responses after intestinal transplantation (dated by TCRdb to the early 2020s). Some background on the complete study: Multivisceral, liver-intestinal, or isolated intestinal transplants were received by the recipients. Samples from a few later patients were sequenced in-house on an Illumina MiSeq with MiXCR processing rather than by the commercial service. Alloreactive clones were identified by sequencing pre-transplant mixed lymphocyte reaction products and comparing them with unstimulated pre-transplant donor and recipient T cells. Donor T cell macrochimerism was defined as a peak of at least 4% donor T cells among recipient peripheral blood mononuclear cells. Anti-thymocyte globulin induction was given to all recipients, followed by maintenance tacrolimus and steroids for two to four years. The cohort enrolled 20 to 30 intestinal transplant recipients, one of whom was a retransplant, and a few patients without pretransplant specimens were excluded. Graft-versus-host and host-versus-graft alloreactive T cell clones were tracked in the graft, circulation and bone marrow after intestinal transplantation using bulk TCR-beta CDR3 sequencing. What the work shows at the level of the full study, not this receptor alone: Early after transplant, peak levels of circulating GvH clones were found to be associated with declines in HvG clones. The conclusions were limited by the relatively low number and heterogeneity of the intestinal transplant patients. Patients with donor T cell macrochimerism had high GvH to HvG T cell clonal ratios in their allografts. GvH clones were found in recipient bone marrow, and some of the GvH clones appeared earlier in ileal mucosa or blood, which is consistent with an intestinal mucosal origin.

Reading from cysteine to phenylalanine, the CDR3 counts 14 amino acids. CDR3 DNA only is kept here, 42 bases in frame from base 1. CDR1 and CDR2, per the germline V gene, are SGHTA and FQGNSA. Trimming takes 1 base from V and 2 bases from J, and the germline ends sit 9 bases apart. In the first month after transplant, blood samples were collected up to 4 times, and after that at least monthly when available. Library prep was done by the immunoSEQ multiplex PCR assay. High-throughput TCR-beta CDR3 sequencing of genomic DNA from most patients was performed by Adaptive Biotechnologies. In the original analysis: TCR sequencing data for 15 to 20 patients were retrieved from Adaptive's ImmunoSEQ software; three other patients were processed with MiXCR and VDJtools. Because the origin of CDR3 nucleotide sequences shared between donor and recipient could not be assigned, those sequences were removed. At least 2-fold expansion over unstimulated cells and a minimum CFSE-low frequency of 0.002% (template counts) or 0.001% (read counts) were required for clones to be classified as alloreactive. Clones were considered mappable if detected in sequenced pre-transplant spleen, lymph node, or MLR CFSE-low populations of the donor or recipient. Cumulative frequency of alloreactive clones was calculated as a percentage of all sequences weighted by copy number. In TCRdb, the immuneACCESS table is reduced to in-frame sequences with V and J assigned. These tables do not hold every clone; where another copy was compared, an unresolved V gene accounts for under half, and the others remain unexplained. From that table come the V and J calls and clone size; the DNA was used to work out D and trimming. A total of around 14,000 clones appear in this sample, around 94% of them only once. The ten most abundant clones make up more than 0.7% of the sample.

The table lists this clone with a few counts. What this receptor recognizes is not known. No much larger clone is present one base from it, and per-base qualities are unavailable. The sequence derives from a human patient who received an intestinal transplant, so some T cells may come from the graft donor. The chain is assembled from TRBV7-2 and TRBJ2-7, and TRBD1 may be the D gene, going by 6 matching bases. The sample in question was PBMCs, obtained 9 days after transplant. The nucleotide sequence is given as TGTGCCAGCAGCTTAGTGGGGGCGGCCTACGAGCAGTACTTC. Translated, this is CASSLVGAAYEQYF.